A single T cell receptor beta chain is shown here with its context. Its antigen is unknown. Base quality data are lacking; no much larger clone is found one base away. The sample comes from a study of blood T cell repertoires in COVID-19 (dated by TCRdb to the early 2020s). Study-wide context: Collaborator samples came from the United States, Italy and Spain and covered acute and convalescent phases of COVID-19. The prospective study material was composed of cDNA or gDNA derived from T cells, B-cell-depleted T cells, or PBMCs. Subjects who had been exposed to COVID-19, were actively infected with it, or had recovered from it provided the deeply sampled blood TCRbeta repertoires that made up the dataset. A freely available public database, intended as a resource for researchers studying the immune response to SARS-CoV-2, is where the repertoires were released. The samples were drawn from two sources: the first 160 participants of the ongoing ImmuneRACE study, and over 1,000 subjects contributed by 6 global collaborators. A de-identified subject ID, COVID-19 status, age in years and sex were almost always included in the sample metadata. Where available, HLA class I and class II types were obtained from metadata supplied by the sample provider rather than from assay-based typing. The study at large found these results: Clinical and demographic metadata were provided uncurated, with the amount varying by source and participant.

One collaborating source in Seattle enrolled patients during active infection and followed them longitudinally through the course of disease. The collaborating institutions used their own protocols to collect whole blood in K2EDTA tubes. For TCRbeta analysis, collaborators shipped samples as frozen whole blood, isolated PBMCs, or DNA extracted from either of those sample types. TCRbeta CDR3 regions were amplified from genomic DNA by means of the immunoSEQ Assay, a bias-controlled multiplex PCR. As for the authors' bioinformatics: The number of nucleated cells in each sample was estimated by amplification of reference gene primers within the assay. Sequence reads were collapsed and filtered to measure the absolute abundance of every unique TCRbeta CDR3 rearrangement. For each sample, productive Simpson clonality was calculated as the square root of Simpson's diversity index across productive rearrangements. Entries here come from immuneACCESS through TCRdb and include only in-frame sequences with V and J called. Some clones fail to appear in such tables; in the studies checked, an unresolved V gene covers under half of the shortfall, and the cause of the remainder is unknown. That table is the source of V, J and clone size, and D and trimming were worked out from the DNA. For this sample there are about 480,000 clones; 85% to 90% appear just once. The ten largest make up 0.9% of the sample.

The CDR3 contains 15 residues, cysteine and phenylalanine counted. Only CDR3 DNA is held: 45 bases, read in frame from base 1. CDR1 and CDR2 were assigned from the germline V gene (reference sequence) as MNHNY and SVGAGI. V lost 5 bases and J lost 7 bases, and the count of bases not matched to a germline gene is 6. The rearranged chain carries TRBV6-6 and TRBJ2-2; 11 nucleotides in the junction match TRBD2. This TCR was sampled from a man aged 18 to 35 with COVID-19, enrolled during active disease. Sequenced sample: peripheral blood. Read as DNA, the sequence is TGTGCCAGCAGTCAAACTAGCGGGGGCCTCGGGGAGCTGTTTTTT. Translated, it gives CASSQTSGGLGELFF.